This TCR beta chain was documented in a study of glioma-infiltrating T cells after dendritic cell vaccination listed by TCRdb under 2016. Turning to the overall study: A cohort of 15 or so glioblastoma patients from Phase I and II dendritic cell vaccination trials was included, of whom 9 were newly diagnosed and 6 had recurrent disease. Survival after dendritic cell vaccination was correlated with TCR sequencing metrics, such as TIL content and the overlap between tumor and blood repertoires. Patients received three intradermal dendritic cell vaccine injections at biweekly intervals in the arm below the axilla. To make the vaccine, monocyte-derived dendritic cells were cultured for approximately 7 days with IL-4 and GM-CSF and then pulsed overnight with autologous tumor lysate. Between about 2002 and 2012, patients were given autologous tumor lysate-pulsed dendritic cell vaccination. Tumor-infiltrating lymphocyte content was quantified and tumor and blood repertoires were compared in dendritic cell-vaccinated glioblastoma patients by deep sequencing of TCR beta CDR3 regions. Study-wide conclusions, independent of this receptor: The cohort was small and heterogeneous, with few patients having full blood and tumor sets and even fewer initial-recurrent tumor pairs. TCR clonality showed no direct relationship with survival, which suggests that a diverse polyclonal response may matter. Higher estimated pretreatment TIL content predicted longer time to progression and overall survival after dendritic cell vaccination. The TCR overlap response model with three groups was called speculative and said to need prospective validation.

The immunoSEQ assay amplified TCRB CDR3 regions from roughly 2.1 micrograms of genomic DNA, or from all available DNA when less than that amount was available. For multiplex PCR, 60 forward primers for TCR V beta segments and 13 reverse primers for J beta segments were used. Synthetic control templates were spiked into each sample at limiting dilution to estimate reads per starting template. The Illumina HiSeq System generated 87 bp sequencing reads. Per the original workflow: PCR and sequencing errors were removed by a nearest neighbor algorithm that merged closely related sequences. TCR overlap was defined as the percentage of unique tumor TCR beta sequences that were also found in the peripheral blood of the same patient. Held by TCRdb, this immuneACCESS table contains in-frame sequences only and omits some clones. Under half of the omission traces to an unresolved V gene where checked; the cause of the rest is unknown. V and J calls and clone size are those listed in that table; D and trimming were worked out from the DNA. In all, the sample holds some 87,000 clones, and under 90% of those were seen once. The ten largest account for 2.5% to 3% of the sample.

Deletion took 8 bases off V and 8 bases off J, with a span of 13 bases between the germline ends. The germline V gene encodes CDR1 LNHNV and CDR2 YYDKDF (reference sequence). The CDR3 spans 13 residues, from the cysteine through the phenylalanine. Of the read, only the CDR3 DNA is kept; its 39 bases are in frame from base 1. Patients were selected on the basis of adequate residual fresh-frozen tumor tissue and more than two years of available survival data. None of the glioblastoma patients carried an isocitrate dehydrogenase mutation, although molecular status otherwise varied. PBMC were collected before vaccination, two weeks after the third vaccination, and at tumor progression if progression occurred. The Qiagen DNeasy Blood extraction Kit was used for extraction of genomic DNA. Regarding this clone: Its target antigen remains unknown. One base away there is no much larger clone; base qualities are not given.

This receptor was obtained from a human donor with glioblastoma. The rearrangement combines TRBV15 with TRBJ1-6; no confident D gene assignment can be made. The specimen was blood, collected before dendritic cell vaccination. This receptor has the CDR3 CATRDGVYSPLHF. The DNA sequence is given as TGTGCCACCCGAGACGGGGTGTATTCACCCCTCCACTTT.